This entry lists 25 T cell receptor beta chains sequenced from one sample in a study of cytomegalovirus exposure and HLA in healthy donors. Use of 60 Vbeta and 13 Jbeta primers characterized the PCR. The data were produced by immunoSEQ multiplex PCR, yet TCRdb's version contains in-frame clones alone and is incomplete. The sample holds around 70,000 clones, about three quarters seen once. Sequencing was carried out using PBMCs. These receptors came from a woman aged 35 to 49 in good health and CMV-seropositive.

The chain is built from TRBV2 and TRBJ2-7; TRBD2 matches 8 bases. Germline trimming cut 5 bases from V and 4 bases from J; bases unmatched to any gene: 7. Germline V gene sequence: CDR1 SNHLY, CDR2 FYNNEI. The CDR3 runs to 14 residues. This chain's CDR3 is CASSSPRGGYEQYF. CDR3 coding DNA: TGTGCCAGCAGTTCTCCCCGGGGGGGGTACGAGCAGTACTTC.

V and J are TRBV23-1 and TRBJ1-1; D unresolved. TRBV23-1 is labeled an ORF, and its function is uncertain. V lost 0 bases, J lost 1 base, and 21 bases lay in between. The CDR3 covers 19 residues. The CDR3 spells CASSQSATRVRDSNTEAFF. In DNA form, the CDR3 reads TGCGCCAGCAGTCAATCCGCAACGAGGGTCCGCGACTCGAACACTGAAGCTTTCTTT.

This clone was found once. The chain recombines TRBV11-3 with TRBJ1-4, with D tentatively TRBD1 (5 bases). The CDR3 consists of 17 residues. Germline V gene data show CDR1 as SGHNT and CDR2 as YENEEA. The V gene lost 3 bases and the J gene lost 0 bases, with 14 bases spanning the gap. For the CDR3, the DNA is TGTGCCAGCAGCTTCAGGGACTTCCTTGCAACTAATGAAAAACTGTTTTTT. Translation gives CASSFRDFLATNEKLFF.

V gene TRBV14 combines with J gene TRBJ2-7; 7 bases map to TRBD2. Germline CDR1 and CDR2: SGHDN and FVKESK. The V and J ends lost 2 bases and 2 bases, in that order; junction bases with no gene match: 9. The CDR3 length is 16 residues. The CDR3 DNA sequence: TGTGCCAGCAGCCAAAGAGTCCCCGGACTAGCCTACGAGCAGTACTTC. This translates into CASSQRVPGLAYEQYF.

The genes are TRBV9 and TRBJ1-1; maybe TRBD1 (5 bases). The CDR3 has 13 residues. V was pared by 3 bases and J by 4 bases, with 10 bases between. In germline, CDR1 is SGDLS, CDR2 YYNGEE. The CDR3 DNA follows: TGTGCCAGCAGCGCCCAGGGAAGCACTGAAGCTTTCTTT. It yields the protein CASSAQGSTEAFF.

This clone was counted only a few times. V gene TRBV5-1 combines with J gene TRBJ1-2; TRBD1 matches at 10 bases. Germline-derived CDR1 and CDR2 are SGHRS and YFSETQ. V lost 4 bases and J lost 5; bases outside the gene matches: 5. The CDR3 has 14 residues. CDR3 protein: CASSMGTGEYGYTF. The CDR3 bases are TGCGCCAGCAGCATGGGGACAGGGGAGTATGGCTACACCTTC.

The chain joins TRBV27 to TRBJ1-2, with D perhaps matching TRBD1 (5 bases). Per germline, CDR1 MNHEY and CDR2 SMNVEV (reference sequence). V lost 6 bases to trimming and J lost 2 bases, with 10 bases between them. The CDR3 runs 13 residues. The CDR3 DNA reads TGTGCCAGCAGACAGGACGGGAACTATGGCTACACCTTC. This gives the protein CASRQDGNYGYTF.

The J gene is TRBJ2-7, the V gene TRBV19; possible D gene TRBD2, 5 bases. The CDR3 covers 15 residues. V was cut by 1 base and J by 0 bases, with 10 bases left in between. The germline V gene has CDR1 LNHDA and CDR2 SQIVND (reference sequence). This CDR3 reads CASSIAGVYSYEQYF. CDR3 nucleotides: TGTGCCAGTAGTATAGCCGGGGTCTACTCCTACGAGCAGTACTTC.

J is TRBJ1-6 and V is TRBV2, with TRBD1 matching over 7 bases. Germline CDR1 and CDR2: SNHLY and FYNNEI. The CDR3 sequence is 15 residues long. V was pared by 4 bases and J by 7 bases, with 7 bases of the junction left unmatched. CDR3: CASSVRGQRNSPLHF. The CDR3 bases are TGTGCCAGCAGTGTAAGGGGGCAGCGAAATTCACCCCTCCACTTT.

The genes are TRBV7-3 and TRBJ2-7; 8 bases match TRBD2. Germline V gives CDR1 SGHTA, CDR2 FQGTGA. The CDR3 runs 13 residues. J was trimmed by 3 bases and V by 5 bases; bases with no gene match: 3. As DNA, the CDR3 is TGTGCCAGCAGCCCGGGGGGGAGCTACGAGCAGTACTTC. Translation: CASSPGGSYEQYF.

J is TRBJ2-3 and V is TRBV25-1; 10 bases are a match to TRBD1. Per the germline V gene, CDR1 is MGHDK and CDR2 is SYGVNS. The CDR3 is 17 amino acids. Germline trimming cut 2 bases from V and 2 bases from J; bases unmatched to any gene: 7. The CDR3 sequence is CASSEGDRGHITDTQYF. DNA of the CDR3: TGTGCCAGCAGTGAAGGGGACAGGGGCCATATCACAGATACGCAGTATTTT.

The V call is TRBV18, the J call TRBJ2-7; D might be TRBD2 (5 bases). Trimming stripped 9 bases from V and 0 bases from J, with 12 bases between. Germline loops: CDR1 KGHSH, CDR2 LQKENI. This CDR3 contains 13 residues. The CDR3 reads CASAGPTSYEQYF. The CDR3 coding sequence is TGTGCCAGTGCGGGTCCTACCTCCTACGAGCAGTACTTC.

CDR3 sequence: CASSDPGGWNEQFF. For the CDR3, the DNA is TGTGCCAGCAGCGATCCAGGGGGGTGGAATGAGCAGTTCTTC. The rearrangement links TRBV7-3 to TRBJ2-1; tentative D call: TRBD1 (7 bases). This CDR3 contains 14 residues. The V gene lost 5 bases and the J gene lost 7 bases, with 15 bases spanning the gap. Looked up from germline, CDR1 is SGHTA and CDR2 is FQGTGA.

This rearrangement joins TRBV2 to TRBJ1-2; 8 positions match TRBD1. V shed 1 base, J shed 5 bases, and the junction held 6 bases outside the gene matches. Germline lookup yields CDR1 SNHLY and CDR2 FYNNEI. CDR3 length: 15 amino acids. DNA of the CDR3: TGTGCCAGCAGTGAAGTCAGGGGGCGCGGGTATGGCTACACCTTC. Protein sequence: CASSEVRGRGYGYTF. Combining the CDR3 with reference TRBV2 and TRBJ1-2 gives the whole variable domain EPEVTQTPSHQVTQMGQEVILRCVPISNHLYFYWYRQILGQKVEFLVSFYNNEISEKSEIFDDQFSVERPDGSNFTLKIRSTKLEDSAMYFCASSEVRGRGYGYTFGSGTRLTVV.

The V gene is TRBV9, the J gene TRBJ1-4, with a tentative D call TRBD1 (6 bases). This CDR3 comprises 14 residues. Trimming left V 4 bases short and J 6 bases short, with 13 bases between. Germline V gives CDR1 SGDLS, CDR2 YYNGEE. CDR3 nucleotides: TGTGCCAGCAGCAAACAGGGTGTTGATGAAAAACTGTTTTTT. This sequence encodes CASSKQGVDEKLFF.

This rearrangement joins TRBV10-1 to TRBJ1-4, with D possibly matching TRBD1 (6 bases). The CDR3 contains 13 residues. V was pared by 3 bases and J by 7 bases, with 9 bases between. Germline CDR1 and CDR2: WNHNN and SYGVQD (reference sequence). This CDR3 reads CASSDQGFEKLFF. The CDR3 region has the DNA TGCGCCAGCAGTGATCAGGGGTTTGAAAAACTGTTTTTT.

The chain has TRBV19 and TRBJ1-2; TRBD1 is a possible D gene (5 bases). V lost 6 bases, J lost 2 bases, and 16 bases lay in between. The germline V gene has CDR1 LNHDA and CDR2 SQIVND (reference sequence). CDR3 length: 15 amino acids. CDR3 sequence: CASRFSLGGNYGYTF. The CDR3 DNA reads TGTGCCAGTAGGTTCAGTTTGGGGGGGAACTATGGCTACACCTTC. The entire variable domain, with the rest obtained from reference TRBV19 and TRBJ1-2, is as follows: DGGITQSPKYLFRKEGQNVTLSCEQNLNHDAMYWYRQDPGQGLRLIYYSQIVNDFQKGDIAEGYSVSREKKESFPLTVTSAQKNPTAFYLCASRFSLGGNYGYTFGSGTRLTVV.

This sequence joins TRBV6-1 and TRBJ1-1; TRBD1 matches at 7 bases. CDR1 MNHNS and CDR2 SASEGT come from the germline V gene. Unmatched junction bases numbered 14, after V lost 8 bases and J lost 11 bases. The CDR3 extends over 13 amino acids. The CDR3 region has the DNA TGTGCCAGCTCGAGGACAGGATCCTACGTGGCTTTCTTT. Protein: CASSRTGSYVAFF.

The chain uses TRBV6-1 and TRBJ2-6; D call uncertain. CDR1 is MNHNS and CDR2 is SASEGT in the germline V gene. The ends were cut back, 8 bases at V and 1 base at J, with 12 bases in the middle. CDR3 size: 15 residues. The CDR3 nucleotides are TGTGCCAGCGACTTCTCATCGTCTGGGGCCAACGTCCTGACTTTC. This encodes CASDFSSSGANVLTF.

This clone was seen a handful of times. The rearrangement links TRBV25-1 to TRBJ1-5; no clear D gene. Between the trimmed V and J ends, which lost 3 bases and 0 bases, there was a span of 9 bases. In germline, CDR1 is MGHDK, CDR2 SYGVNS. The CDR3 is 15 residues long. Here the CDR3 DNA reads TGTGCCAGCAGTGACGGGTCGATTAGCAATCAGCCCCAGCATTTT. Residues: CASSDGSISNQPQHF.

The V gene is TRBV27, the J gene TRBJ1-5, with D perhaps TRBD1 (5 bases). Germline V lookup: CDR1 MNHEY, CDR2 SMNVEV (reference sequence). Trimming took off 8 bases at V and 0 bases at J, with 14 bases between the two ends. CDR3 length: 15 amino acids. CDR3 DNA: TGTGCCAGCGGACACAGAGGCAATAGCAATCAGCCCCAGCATTTT. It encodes CASGHRGNSNQPQHF.

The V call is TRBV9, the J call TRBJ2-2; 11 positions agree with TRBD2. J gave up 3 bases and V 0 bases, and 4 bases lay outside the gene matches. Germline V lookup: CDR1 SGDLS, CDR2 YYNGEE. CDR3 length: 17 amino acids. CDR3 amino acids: CASSVVAGGTDTGELFF. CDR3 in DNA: TGTGCCAGCAGCGTAGTAGCGGGGGGGACGGACACCGGGGAGCTGTTTTTT.

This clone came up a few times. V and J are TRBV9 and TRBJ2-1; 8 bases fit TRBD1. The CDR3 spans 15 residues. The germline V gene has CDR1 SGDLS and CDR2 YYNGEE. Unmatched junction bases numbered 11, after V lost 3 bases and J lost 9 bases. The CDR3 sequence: CASSAFPRGRGEQFF. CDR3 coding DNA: TGTGCCAGCAGCGCCTTCCCCAGGGGGCGCGGTGAGCAGTTCTTC. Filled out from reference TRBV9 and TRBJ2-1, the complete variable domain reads DSGVTQTPKHLITATGQRVTLRCSPRSGDLSVYWYQQSLDQGLQFLIQYYNGEERAKGNILERFSAQQFPDLHSELNLSSLELGDSALYFCASSAFPRGRGEQFFGPGTRLTVL.

The CDR3 DNA follows: TGTGCCAGCAGTGAATACAGAGACCCTAACTATGGCTACACCTTC. Its translation: CASSEYRDPNYGYTF. The gene calls are TRBV6-1 and TRBJ1-2, with D unresolved. Trimming took 2 bases from V and 0 from J, leaving 10 bases between them. This CDR3 spans 15 amino acids. Per germline, CDR1 MNHNS and CDR2 SASEGT.

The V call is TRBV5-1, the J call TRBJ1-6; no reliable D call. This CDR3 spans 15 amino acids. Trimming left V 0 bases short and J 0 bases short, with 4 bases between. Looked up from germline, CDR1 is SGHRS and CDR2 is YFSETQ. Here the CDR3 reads CASSLALSYNSPLHF. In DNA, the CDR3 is TGCGCCAGCAGCTTGGCCCTCTCCTATAATTCACCCCTCCACTTT.